The 25 T cell receptor beta chains listed next were all sequenced from one sample in a study of post-analysis software for immune sequencing data. Study-wide results and limits: When patients were compared with controls, roughly five TRBV segments were more frequent, TRBV5-6, TRBV5-1 and TRBV20-1 among them.

Presence of unique molecular identifiers characterized the TCR beta cDNA libraries. TCRdb passed the PCR reads through MiXCR, listing each CDR3 protein once. The profile shows 150,000 to 200,000 distinct CDR3 sequences, 30% of them singletons. For these TCRs, the target antigens are not known. Specimen: blood. Receptors originate from a girl aged 5-17 years with multiple sclerosis.

The rearrangement links TRBV9 to TRBJ2-3; 15 bases align to TRBD2. The CDR3 has 18 amino acids. Trimming took 4 bases from V and 3 from J; bases not matched to a gene: 9. The germline CDR1 and CDR2 sequences are SGDLS and YYNGEE. The CDR3 reads CASSPRGGTSGGTDTQYF. The CDR3 DNA is TGTGCCAGCAGCCCCCGTGGGGGGACTAGCGGGGGGACAGATACGCAGTATTTT. Filled out from reference TRBV9 and TRBJ2-3, the complete variable domain reads DSGVTQTPKHLITATGQRVTLRCSPRSGDLSVYWYQQSLDQGLQFLIQYYNGEERAKGNILERFSAQQFPDLHSELNLSSLELGDSALYFCASSPRGGTSGGTDTQYFGPGTRLTVL.

The V call is TRBV5-1, the J call TRBJ2-1; no firm D call. CDR1 is SGHRS, CDR2 YFSETQ, per germline. V was clipped by 0 bases and J by 8 bases, with 12 bases between them. The CDR3 spans 14 residues. The CDR3 coding sequence is TGCGCCAGCAGCTTGGGGACCCGGCCGGATGAGCAGTTCTTC. It translates to CASSLGTRPDEQFF.

This clonotype was counted a few times. This may be a read error: a much more frequent sequence differs by one nucleotide. V gene TRBV7-3 combines with J gene TRBJ2-7, with 8 bases matching TRBD2. From germline, CDR1 is SGHTA and CDR2 FQGTGA. V was pared by 5 bases and J by 7 bases, with 10 bases of the junction left unmatched. The CDR3 has 14 residues. Written as DNA, the CDR3 is TGTGCCAGCAGCCTTGGGGGACTAGACAATGAGCAGTACTTC. This encodes CASSLGGLDNEQYF. The full variable domain, in which reference TRBV7-3 and TRBJ2-7 provide the parts outside the CDR3, is GAGVSQTPSNKVTEKGKYVELRCDPISGHTALYWYRQSLGQGPEFLIYFQGTGAADDSGLPNDRFFAVRPEGSVSTLKIQRTERGDSAVYLCASSLGGLDNEQYFGPGTRLTVT.

This clonotype was observed many times. The V gene is TRBV29-1, the J gene TRBJ2-3, with TRBD2 as a possible D gene (6 bases). CDR3 size: 12 residues. Trimming left V 6 bases short and J 3 bases short, with 10 bases between. Germline V gene data show CDR1 as SQVTM and CDR2 as ANQGSEA. CDR3 protein: CSVAGGTDTQYF. The CDR3 DNA follows: TGCAGCGTCGCCGGGGGAACAGATACGCAGTATTTT.

Remarks on this clonotype: A read error may be the cause here, since a much bigger clone is one base away. This chain connects TRBV28 to TRBJ2-7; D is undetermined. The CDR3 is 12 residues long. V lost 8 bases and J lost 5, with 13 bases in between. Germline loops: CDR1 MDHEN, CDR2 SYDVKM. CDR3 protein: CASRQGSHEQYF. Here the CDR3 DNA reads TGTGCCAGCCGTCAAGGGTCCCACGAGCAGTACTTC.

In its sample, this clonotype was seen a few times. V gene TRBV29-1 combines with J gene TRBJ2-1; the D is unclear. Trimming took 3 bases from V and 0 from J, leaving 9 bases between them. Germline V gene sequence: CDR1 SQVTM, CDR2 ANQGSEA. The CDR3 loop spans 14 amino acids. This CDR3 reads CSVDHGSSYNEQFF. CDR3 in DNA: TGCAGCGTTGACCACGGAAGCTCCTACAATGAGCAGTTCTTC.

Details on this clonotype: The junction does not match germline at one end; this may be a read error. The CDR3 reads CSVGSAGGGPDTQYF. The CDR3 DNA is TGCAGCGTTGGTTCGGCGGGAGGCGGGCCAGACACGCAGTATTTT. The V gene is TRBV29-1, the J gene TRBJ2-3, with TRBD2 matching over 8 bases. The CDR3 has 15 residues. Germline-derived CDR1 and CDR2 are SQVTM and ANQGSEA.

This clonotype showed up many times. The chain links TRBV20-1 to TRBJ2-7; D call uncertain. The CDR3 extends over 14 amino acids. V was shortened by 0 bases and J by 5 bases, with 14 bases between the two germline ends. From germline, CDR1 is DFQATT and CDR2 SNEGSKA (reference sequence). The CDR3 DNA follows: TGCAGTGCTAGAGATGAAGGGATTAGGGACGAGCAGTACTTC. Protein product: CSARDEGIRDEQYF.

This clonotype was detected ten times or more. The chain links TRBV7-2 to TRBJ2-7, with D perhaps TRBD1 or TRBD2 (5 bases each). This CDR3 spans 12 amino acids. The V end was cut by 6 bases, the J end by 7 bases, with 13 bases between. Per germline, CDR1 SGHTA and CDR2 FQGNSA. CDR3 in DNA: TGTGCCAGCAGTTATTGGGGACGGGAGCAGTACTTC. It specifies CASSYWGREQYF.

This clonotype occurred many times. This chain links TRBV3-1 with TRBJ2-1; no reliable D call. V was pared by 0 bases and J by 5 bases, with 8 bases between. The CDR3 extends over 14 amino acids. CDR1 LGHDT and CDR2 YNNKEL come from the germline V gene (reference sequence). The CDR3 DNA reads TGTGCCAGCAGCCAAGACAGGATCAACAATGAGCAGTTCTTC. Protein sequence: CASSQDRINNEQFF.

This clonotype was observed a single time. The chain carries TRBV5-1 and TRBJ2-3, with D tentatively TRBD1 (5 bases). Per germline, CDR1 SGHRS and CDR2 YFSETQ. V lost 4 bases to trimming and J lost 4 bases, with 13 bases between them. This CDR3 region has 14 residues. The CDR3 nucleotides read TGCGCCAGCAGCCAAGGGGATTCGGCAGATACGCAGTATTTT. Protein: CASSQGDSADTQYF.

This clonotype showed up just a few times. CDR3 residues: CASSVTGWNTEAFF. DNA of the CDR3: TGTGCCAGCAGCGTAACCGGGTGGAACACTGAAGCTTTCTTT. The V gene is TRBV9, the J gene TRBJ1-1; D is ambiguous. The CDR3 has 14 residues. CDR1 is SGDLS and CDR2 is YYNGEE in the germline V gene. V was clipped by 1 base and J by 1 base, with 8 bases between them.

This clonotype was observed a handful of times. This chain joins TRBV15 and TRBJ2-1, with 7 bases aligning to TRBD2. Unmatched junction bases numbered 12, after V lost 5 bases and J lost 8 bases. Germline V gives CDR1 LNHNV, CDR2 YYDKDF (reference sequence). The CDR3 runs to 15 residues. This chain's CDR3 is CATSPSGGSGYEQFF. For the CDR3, the DNA is TGTGCCACCAGCCCTTCTGGCGGGAGTGGATATGAGCAGTTCTTC.

This clonotype was counted at least ten times. V and J are TRBV20-1 and TRBJ2-4, with 11 bases fitting TRBD2. Trimming took 6 bases from V and 8 from J; bases not matched to a gene: 15. The CDR3 is 16 amino acids. CDR1 and CDR2 (germline): DFQATT, SNEGSKA (reference sequence). The CDR3 sequence: CSARRGLADKEDIQYF. Here the CDR3 DNA reads TGCAGTGCCAGGAGGGGACTAGCGGATAAAGAGGACATTCAGTACTTC.

The chain links TRBV7-2 to TRBJ2-1, with 8 bases lining up with TRBD2. Trimming at V came to 1 base and at J to 8 bases, leaving 13 bases not matched to a gene. This CDR3 contains 17 residues. Germline CDR1 is SGHTA and CDR2 is FQGNSA. CDR3 nucleotide sequence: TGTGCCAGCAGCTTAGTAGCGTTGATAGCGGGATTGGATGAGCAGTTCTTC. Translated: CASSLVALIAGLDEQFF.

This rearrangement joins TRBV6-5 to TRBJ1-1; D gene ambiguous. V lost 2 bases, J lost 1 base, and 32 bases lay in between. The CDR3 extends over 22 amino acids. Germline CDR1 is MNHEY and CDR2 is SVGAGI. The CDR3 DNA reads as TGTGCCAGCAGTTACAAGGCGACTAGCACGGTATACAGTCGGACGGGGAACACTGAAGCTTTCTTT. It translates to CASSYKATSTVYSRTGNTEAFF.

The rearrangement uses TRBV3-1 and TRBJ1-2; 7 positions match TRBD1. The V segment lost 0 bases and the J segment 4 bases; nucleotides outside the gene matches: 11. The length of the CDR3 is 17 residues. From germline, CDR1 is LGHDT and CDR2 YNNKEL (reference sequence). The CDR3 loop is CASSQESVTGTLYGYTF. In DNA form, the CDR3 reads TGTGCCAGCAGCCAAGAATCTGTGACAGGGACCCTCTATGGCTACACCTTC.

This clonotype was counted a few times. This sequence joins TRBV28 and TRBJ2-5; D call uncertain. V lost 4 bases and J lost 2, with 17 bases in between. The germline V gene has CDR1 MDHEN and CDR2 SYDVKM. There are 16 residues in the CDR3. CDR3 coding DNA: TGTGCCAGCAGTTCAGAGAAGAGCGTTGTGCAAGAGACCCAGTACTTC. It encodes CASSSEKSVVQETQYF.

This clonotype was observed many times. The V and J genes are TRBV4-1 and TRBJ2-7, with a weak D call TRBD1 (5 bases). With 8 bases removed from V and 3 bases from J, the gap between germline ends came to 17 bases. Germline V gene sequence: CDR1 MGHRA, CDR2 YSYEKL. The CDR3 contains 14 residues. The CDR3 nucleotides read TGCGCCAGCCAAGAGACAGCTATAAACTACGAGCAGTACTTC. Its translation is CASQETAINYEQYF.

This clonotype was observed many times. The CDR3 loop is CASSRGLGNEQYF. The CDR3 nucleotides read TGTGCCAGCAGCCGTGGACTAGGAAACGAGCAGTACTTC. This chain joins TRBV6-5 and TRBJ2-7; 7 bases line up with TRBD2. The CDR3 has 13 amino acids. V lost 6 bases to trimming and J lost 5 bases; unmatched junction nucleotides: 7. Germline CDR1 is MNHEY and CDR2 is SVGAGI.

Details on this clonotype: This sequence may be a read error, since a much larger clone differs from it by one base. The chain recombines TRBV18 with TRBJ2-7; 7 bases fit TRBD1. The germline CDR1 and CDR2 sequences are KGHSH and LQKENI. The CDR3 contains 14 residues. The DNA of the CDR3 is TGTGCCAGCTCACAGGGGGCCATGACCTACGAGCGGTACTTC. Translated: CASSQGAMTYERYF. Using reference TRBV18 and TRBJ2-7 for the parts outside the CDR3, the full variable domain is NAGVMQNPRHLVRRRGQEARLRCSPMKGHSHVYWYRQLPEEGLKFMVYLQKENIIDESGMPKERFSAEFPKEGPSILRIQQVVRGDSAAYFCASSQGAMTYERYFGPGTRLTVT.

This clonotype was counted many times. J is TRBJ2-6 and V is TRBV5-5; D gene uncertain. Germline lookup yields CDR1 SGHKS and CDR2 YYEKEE (reference sequence). Trimming removed 0 bases at V and 0 bases at J, with 4 bases between. CDR3 length: 15 amino acids. CDR3 in DNA: TGTGCCAGCAGCTTGGGTCCCTCTGGGGCCAACGTCCTGACTTTC. Translated, it gives CASSLGPSGANVLTF.

To note about this clonotype: A much larger clone lies a single base off, so this may be a read error. This chain links TRBV29-1 with TRBJ2-4; tentatively, D is TRBD1 (6 bases). The V end lost 0 bases, the J end lost 9 bases, and 21 bases lay between the germline ends. Germline CDR1 SQVTM, CDR2 ANQGSEA. CDR3 length equals 16 residues. The CDR3 DNA reads as TGCAGCGTTGAAGATAGGCCCCCAGGGGTGCGAAGCATTCAGTACTTC. Encoded protein: CSVEDRPPGVRSIQYF. Combining the CDR3 with reference TRBV29-1 and TRBJ2-4 gives the whole variable domain SAVISQKPSRDICQRGTSLTIQCQVDSQVTMMFWYRQQPGQSLTLIATANQGSEATYESGFVIDKFPISRPNLTFSTLTVSNMSPEDSSIYLCSVEDRPPGVRSIQYFGAGTRLSVL.

This clonotype was picked up many times. The V gene is TRBV15, the J gene TRBJ1-2; D remains ambiguous. This CDR3 has 12 amino acids. Germline CDR1 reads LNHNV; CDR2 reads YYDKDF (reference sequence). V lost 6 bases, J lost 1 base, and 6 bases lay in between. CDR3 DNA sequence: TGTGCCACCAGTCTGGATAACTATGGCTACACCTTC. As protein: CATSLDNYGYTF.

This clonotype was seen a handful of times. The rearrangement uses TRBV5-1 and TRBJ2-7; D perhaps matches TRBD2 (6 bases). This CDR3 has 13 residues. Germline assignment: CDR1 SGHRS and CDR2 YFSETQ. V was cut by 4 bases and J by 3 bases, with 11 bases left in between. The chain's CDR3 is CASSPRTNYEQYF. As DNA, the CDR3 is TGCGCCAGCAGCCCAAGGACTAACTACGAGCAGTACTTC. Drawing the rest from reference TRBV5-1 and TRBJ2-7, the complete variable domain is KAGVTQTPRYLIKTRGQQVTLSCSPISGHRSVSWYQQTPGQGLQFLFEYFSETQRNKGNFPGRFSGRQFSNSRSEMNVSTLELGDSALYLCASSPRTNYEQYFGPGTRLTVT.